The rows below give T cell receptor beta chains drawn from one sample of a study of blood T cell repertoires in COVID-19. This table comes from immunoSEQ multiplex PCR, and its TCRdb copy is limited to in-frame clones, with some not included. The table records fewer than 200,000 clones, 75% to 90% of them present only once. What was sequenced was peripheral blood. The receptors shown here come from a woman aged 70-85 years with COVID-19, enrolled during active disease. The CDR3 runs from the conserved cysteine through the conserved F or W. The D gene is left open where the match is weak. For some rows the clone size is stated as once, few or many, or as a class when expanded; others skip it.

J: TRBJ2-1
V: TRBV11-2
D: TRBD2
size: -
DNA: TGTGCCAGCAGCCAGACTAGCGGGAGCCTCAATGAGCAGTTCTTC
CDR3: CASSQTSGSLNEQFF

J: TRBJ1-3
V: TRBV3-1/TRBV3-2
D: -
size: few
DNA: TGTGCCAGCAGCCAAGATTACAGAGGAAACACCATATATTTT
CDR3: CASSQDYRGNTIYF

J: TRBJ1-3
V: TRBV16
D: TRBD1
size: -
DNA: TGTGCCAGCAGCCAGGACAGGGGAACCTCTGGAAACACCATATATTTT
CDR3: CASSQDRGTSGNTIYF

J: TRBJ2-7
V: TRBV28
D: -
size: -
DNA: TGTGCCAGCAGACCAAGTGGACTGTCCGAGCAGTACTTC
CDR3: CASRPSGLSEQYF

J: TRBJ1-1
V: TRBV7-2
D: -
size: -
DNA: TGTGCCAGCAGCTTGATAGGGGGGGTATTTCAGAACACTGAAGCTTTCTTT
CDR3: CASSLIGGVFQNTEAFF

J: TRBJ2-3
V: TRBV7-2
D: -
size: -
DNA: TGTGCCAGCAGCTCCGGGACAAGACTAAGCACAGATACGCAGTATTTT
CDR3: CASSSGTRLSTDTQYF

J: TRBJ1-4
V: TRBV5-5
D: -
size: -
DNA: TGTGCCAGCAGCCTCTTGACAGTTAATGAAAAACTGTTTTTT
CDR3: CASSLLTVNEKLFF

J: TRBJ2-7
V: TRBV2
D: -
size: -
DNA: TGTGCCGGAAACAAGGACACGAGCGAGCAGTACTTC
CDR3: CAGNKDTSEQYF

J: TRBJ2-7
V: TRBV5-1
D: -
size: -
DNA: TGCGCCAGCAGCCGAACAGGGACCGGTGTGATATACGAGCAGTACTTC
CDR3: CASSRTGTGVIYEQYF

J: TRBJ1-2
V: TRBV5-4
D: -
size: -
DNA: TGTGCCAGCAGCTTTTCGGGCGGGAAGGACGGCTATGGCTACACCTTC
CDR3: CASSFSGGKDGYGYTF

J: TRBJ2-2
V: TRBV29-1
D: -
size: -
DNA: TGCAGCGTTGAAAGAGACTCCACCGGGGAGCTGTTTTTT
CDR3: CSVERDSTGELFF

J: TRBJ1-3
V: TRBV6-2/TRBV6-3
D: -
size: once
DNA: TGTGCCAGCAGGTACGCGGGGGGTATTTTTTTCGCTGGAAACACCATATATTTT
CDR3: CASRYAGGIFFAGNTIYF

J: TRBJ2-7
V: TRBV15
D: TRBD1
size: few
DNA: TGTGCCACTAGCAAACCGGGACAGGGGGCACAGGAGCAGTACTTC
CDR3: CATSKPGQGAQEQYF

J: TRBJ2-7
V: TRBV5-6
D: TRBD2
size: -
DNA: TGTGCCAGCAGCTTTGGGACTAGCTTAAACGAGCAGTACTTC
CDR3: CASSFGTSLNEQYF

J: TRBJ1-1
V: TRBV12-3/TRBV12-4
D: TRBD1
size: few
DNA: TGTGCCAGCAAGGGGGACAGTAACACTGAAGCTTTCTTT
CDR3: CASKGDSNTEAFF

J: TRBJ2-1
V: TRBV11-3
D: -
size: -
DNA: TGTGCCAGCAGCTTAGAGGGGAGTAAATCCTACAATGAGCAGTTCTTC
CDR3: CASSLEGSKSYNEQFF

J: TRBJ2-2
V: TRBV11-2
D: -
size: -
DNA: TGTGCCAGCATCCAGAGCGGGTCGGACACCGGGGAGCTGTTTTTT
CDR3: CASIQSGSDTGELFF

J: TRBJ2-2
V: TRBV30
D: -
size: once
DNA: TGTGCCTGGAGTGTTGCACGGGCCAGGGCCACCGGGGAGCTGTTTTTT
CDR3: CAWSVARARATGELFF

J: TRBJ2-2
V: TRBV3-1/TRBV3-2
D: TRBD1
size: once
DNA: TGTGCCAGCAGCCAAGCAGGGGGCATGTACACCGGGGAGCTGTTTTTT
CDR3: CASSQAGGMYTGELFF

J: TRBJ1-6
V: TRBV6-5
D: -
size: -
DNA: TGTGCCAGCAGTACCTCTGGGCTACCCCTCCACTTT
CDR3: CASSTSGLPLHF

J: TRBJ2-7
V: TRBV27
D: TRBD1
size: -
DNA: TGTGCCAGCAGAATTTCAGGGGGTAAGAACTACGAGCAGTACTTC
CDR3: CASRISGGKNYEQYF

J: TRBJ2-7
V: TRBV9
D: TRBD2
size: -
DNA: TGTGCCAGCAGCGCAGGACTAGCGGCATCCTACGAGCAGTACTTC
CDR3: CASSAGLAASYEQYF

J: TRBJ2-7
V: TRBV6-2/TRBV6-3
D: TRBD1
size: -
DNA: TGTGCCAGCAGTTCCGGGGACAGGCTAAGGTACGAGCAGTACTTC
CDR3: CASSSGDRLRYEQYF

J: TRBJ1-1
V: TRBV7-2
D: -
size: -
DNA: TGTGCCAGCAGCTTTGCAGGGATAATGAACACTGAAGCTTTCTTT
CDR3: CASSFAGIMNTEAFF

J: TRBJ1-2
V: TRBV18
D: TRBD1
size: few
DNA: TGTGCCAGCTCACCACGGGGAGGGACAGGGTCCCATGGCTACACCTTC
CDR3: CASSPRGGTGSHGYTF

J: TRBJ2-6
V: TRBV7-9
D: TRBD1
size: few
DNA: TGTGCCAGCAGCTTGACAGGGGGTTTTACCGGGGCCAACGTCCTGACTTTC
CDR3: CASSLTGGFTGANVLTF

J: TRBJ2-1
V: TRBV7-9
D: -
size: -
DNA: TGTGCCAGCAGCTTTTCAGGGCCAAATGAGCAGTTCTTC
CDR3: CASSFSGPNEQFF

J: TRBJ1-3
V: TRBV11-2
D: -
size: -
DNA: TGTGCCAGCAGCCCATTGCAGGGGACGTCAGGAAACACCATATATTTT
CDR3: CASSPLQGTSGNTIYF

J: TRBJ1-4
V: TRBV5-1
D: -
size: once
DNA: TGCGCCAGCAGCTCGTATGGACAGTTTAATGAAAAACTGTTTTTT
CDR3: CASSSYGQFNEKLFF

J: TRBJ1-5
V: TRBV3-1/TRBV3-2
D: TRBD1
size: -
DNA: TGTGCCAGCAGCCAAGCACCCAACAACGACAGGGTCAATCAGCCCCAGCATTTT
CDR3: CASSQAPNNDRVNQPQHF

J: TRBJ2-3
V: TRBV7-2
D: TRBD2
size: few
DNA: TGTGCCAGCAGCTTCCGGGACTACCTTAACACAGATACGCAGTATTTT
CDR3: CASSFRDYLNTDTQYF

J: TRBJ1-4
V: TRBV3-1/TRBV3-2
D: TRBD1
size: -
DNA: TGTGCCAGCAGCCGGCGACAGGGGCCGGGTGAAAAACTGTTTTTT
CDR3: CASSRRQGPGEKLFF

J: TRBJ2-7
V: TRBV29-1
D: -
size: -
DNA: TGCAGCGTTGTCGGTGAAGCCGCCCACGAGCAGTACTTC
CDR3: CSVVGEAAHEQYF

J: TRBJ2-7
V: TRBV4-1
D: TRBD1
size: -
DNA: TGCGCCAGCAGCCGAGGACAGGGCTACGAGCAGTACTTC
CDR3: CASSRGQGYEQYF

J: TRBJ1-1
V: TRBV28
D: -
size: -
DNA: TGTGCCGCTACCGGGGTAATAGCCACTGAAGCTTTCTTT
CDR3: CAATGVIATEAFF

J: TRBJ2-1
V: TRBV10-3
D: -
size: -
DNA: TGTGCCATCAGTGAGTCGGGGCGGCCCTACAATGAGCAGTTCTTC
CDR3: CAISESGRPYNEQFF

J: TRBJ1-2
V: TRBV28
D: -
size: -
DNA: TGTGCCAGCAGTGACCAGGGTGGCTACACCTTC
CDR3: CASSDQGGYTF

J: TRBJ1-5
V: TRBV4-2
D: -
size: -
DNA: TGTGCCAGCAGCCAAGAAGGGGCCAGGCCCCAGCATTTT
CDR3: CASSQEGARPQHF

J: TRBJ2-3
V: TRBV10-3
D: TRBD2
size: -
DNA: TGTGCCACTAAAGGGGAGGCCGGGACTAGTGGAGATACGCAGTATTTT
CDR3: CATKGEAGTSGDTQYF

J: TRBJ2-3
V: TRBV7-8
D: TRBD2
size: once
DNA: TGTGCCAGCAGCTTGAGCGGGAGTACGGCAGATACGCAGTATTTT
CDR3: CASSLSGSTADTQYF

J: TRBJ1-3
V: TRBV5-1
D: -
size: -
DNA: TGCGCCAGCAGCTTGAACGCCGGAGACTCTGGAAACACCATATATTTT
CDR3: CASSLNAGDSGNTIYF